This T cell receptor beta chain was obtained from a study of PD-1 blockade in classical Hodgkin lymphoma. Here immunoSEQ multiplex PCR was the method, and the copy in TCRdb shows in-frame clones only, minus some. The sample includes over 12,000 clones, around 61% of them seen just once. With no exception, relapse followed autologous stem cell transplantation in all patients, and brentuximab vedotin exposure varied. Relapsed/refractory classical Hodgkin lymphoma patients had complete, partial or progressive responses. The CDR3 has 12 amino acids. The germline V gene encodes CDR1 SEHNR and CDR2 FQNEAQ (reference sequence). V lost 7 bases and J 5 bases, leaving 8 bases between the germline ends.

This sequence was found in a human donor with classical Hodgkin lymphoma. Specimen: peripheral blood mononuclear cells (PBMCs), collected at baseline. V usage is TRBV7-9 and J usage is TRBJ1-4; D not certain. The CDR3 spells CASTNPNEKLFF. The CDR3 DNA reads as TGTGCCAGCACCAACCCCAATGAAAAACTGTTTTTT. The variable domain in full, completed from reference TRBV7-9 and TRBJ1-4, reads DTGVSQNPRHKITKRGQNVTFRCDPISEHNRLYWYRQTLGQGPEFLTYFQNEAQLEKSRLLSDRFSAERPKGSFSTLEIQRTEQGDSAMYLCASTNPNEKLFFGSGTQLSVL.